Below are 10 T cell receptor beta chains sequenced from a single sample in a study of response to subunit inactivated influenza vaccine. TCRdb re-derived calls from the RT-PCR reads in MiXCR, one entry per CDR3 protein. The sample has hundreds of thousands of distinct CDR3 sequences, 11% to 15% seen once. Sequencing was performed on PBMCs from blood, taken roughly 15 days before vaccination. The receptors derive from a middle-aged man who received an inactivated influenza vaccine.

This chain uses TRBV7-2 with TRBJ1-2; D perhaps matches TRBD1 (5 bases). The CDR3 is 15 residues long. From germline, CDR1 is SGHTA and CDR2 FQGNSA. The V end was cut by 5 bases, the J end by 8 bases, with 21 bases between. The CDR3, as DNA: TGTGCCAGCAGCCCAGGGTTGGGTATGCTGGCGGGCTACACCTTC. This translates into CASSPGLGMLAGYTF.

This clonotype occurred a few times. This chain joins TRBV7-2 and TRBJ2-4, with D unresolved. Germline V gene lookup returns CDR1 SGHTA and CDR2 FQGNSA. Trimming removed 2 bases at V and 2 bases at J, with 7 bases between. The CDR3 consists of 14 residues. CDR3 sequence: CASSLRVSKNIQYF. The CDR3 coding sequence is TGTGCCAGCAGCTTAAGGGTATCCAAAAACATTCAGTACTTC. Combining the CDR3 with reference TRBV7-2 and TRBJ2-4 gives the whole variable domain GAGVSQSPSNKVTEKGKDVELRCDPISGHTALYWYRQSLGQGLEFLIYFQGNSAPDKSGLPSDRFSAERTGGSVSTLTIQRTQQEDSAVYLCASSLRVSKNIQYFGAGTRLSVL.

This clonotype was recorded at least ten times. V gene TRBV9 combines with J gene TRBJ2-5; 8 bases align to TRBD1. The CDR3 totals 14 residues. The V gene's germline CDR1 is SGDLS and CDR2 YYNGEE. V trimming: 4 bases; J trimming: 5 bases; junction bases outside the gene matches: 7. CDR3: CASSRAGGGETQYF. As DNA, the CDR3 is TGTGCCAGCAGCCGCGCAGGGGGCGGGGAGACCCAGTACTTC.

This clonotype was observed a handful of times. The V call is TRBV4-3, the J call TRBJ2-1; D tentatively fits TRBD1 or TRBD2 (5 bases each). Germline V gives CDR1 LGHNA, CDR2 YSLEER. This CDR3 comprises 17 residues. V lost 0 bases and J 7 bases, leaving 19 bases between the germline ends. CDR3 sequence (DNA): TGCGCCAGCAGCCAAGAGGGGCCTGGAGGAACTACAAATGAGCAGTTCTTC. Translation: CASSQEGPGGTTNEQFF.

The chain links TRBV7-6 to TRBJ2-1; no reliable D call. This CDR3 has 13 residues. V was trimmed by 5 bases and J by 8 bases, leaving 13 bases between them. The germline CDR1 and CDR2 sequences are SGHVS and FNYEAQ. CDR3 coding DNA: TGTGCCAGCAGCCTTTTCGTTAGCCATGAGCAGTTCTTC. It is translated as CASSLFVSHEQFF. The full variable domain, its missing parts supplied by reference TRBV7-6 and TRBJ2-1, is GAGVSQSPRYKVTKRGQDVALRCDPISGHVSLYWYRQALGQGPEFLTYFNYEAQQDKSGLPNDRFSAERPEGSISTLTIQRTEQRDSAMYRCASSLFVSHEQFFGPGTRLTVL.

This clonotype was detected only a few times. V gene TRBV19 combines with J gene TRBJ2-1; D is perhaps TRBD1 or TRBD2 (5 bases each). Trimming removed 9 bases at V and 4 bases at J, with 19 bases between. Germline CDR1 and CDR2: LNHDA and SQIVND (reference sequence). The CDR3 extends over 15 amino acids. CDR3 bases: TGTGCCAGCGCAAAAAATTCGGGACGATACAATGAGCAGTTCTTC. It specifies CASAKNSGRYNEQFF.

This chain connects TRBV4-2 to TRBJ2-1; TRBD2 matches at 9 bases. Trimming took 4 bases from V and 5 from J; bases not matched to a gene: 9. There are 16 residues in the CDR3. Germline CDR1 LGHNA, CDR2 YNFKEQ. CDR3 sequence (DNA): TGTGCCAGCAGCCCTGCGGGAGGGGGCAACGACAATGAGCAGTTCTTC. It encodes CASSPAGGGNDNEQFF.

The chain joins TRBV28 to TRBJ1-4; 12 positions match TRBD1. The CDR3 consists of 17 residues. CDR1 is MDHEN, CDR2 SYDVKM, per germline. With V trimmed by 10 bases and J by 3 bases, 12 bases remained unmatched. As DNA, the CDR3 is TGTGCCACCATTGGGGACAGGGGGCGCCATTCTAATGAAAAACTGTTTTTT. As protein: CATIGDRGRHSNEKLFF.

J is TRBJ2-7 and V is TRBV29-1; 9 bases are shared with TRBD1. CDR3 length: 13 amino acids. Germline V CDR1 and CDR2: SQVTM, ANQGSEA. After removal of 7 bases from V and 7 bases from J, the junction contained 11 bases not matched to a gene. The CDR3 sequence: CSATTGGMGEQYF. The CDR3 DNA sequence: TGCAGCGCCACGACAGGGGGGATGGGAGAGCAGTACTTC.

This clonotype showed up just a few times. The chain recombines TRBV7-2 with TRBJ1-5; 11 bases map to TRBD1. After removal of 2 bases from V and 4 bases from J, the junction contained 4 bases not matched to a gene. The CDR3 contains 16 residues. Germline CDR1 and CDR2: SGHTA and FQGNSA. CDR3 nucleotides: TGTGCCAGCAGCTTATTCGGGACAGGGGGTAATCAGCCCCAGCATTTT. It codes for CASSLFGTGGNQPQHF. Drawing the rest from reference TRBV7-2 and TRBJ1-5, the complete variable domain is GAGVSQSPSNKVTEKGKDVELRCDPISGHTALYWYRQSLGQGLEFLIYFQGNSAPDKSGLPSDRFSAERTGGSVSTLTIQRTQQEDSAVYLCASSLFGTGGNQPQHFGDGTRLSIL.